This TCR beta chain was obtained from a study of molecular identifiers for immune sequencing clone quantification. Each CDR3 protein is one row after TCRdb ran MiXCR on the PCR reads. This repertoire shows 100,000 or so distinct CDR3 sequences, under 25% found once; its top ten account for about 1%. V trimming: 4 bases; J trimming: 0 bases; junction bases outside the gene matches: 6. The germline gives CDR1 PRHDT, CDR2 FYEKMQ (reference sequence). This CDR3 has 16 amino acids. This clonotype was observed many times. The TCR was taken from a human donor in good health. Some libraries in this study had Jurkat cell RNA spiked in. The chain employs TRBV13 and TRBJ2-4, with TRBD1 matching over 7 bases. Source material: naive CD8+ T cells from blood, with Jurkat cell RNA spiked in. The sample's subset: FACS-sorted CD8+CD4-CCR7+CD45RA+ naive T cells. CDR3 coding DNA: TGTGCCAGCAGCTCCACCGGGACAGAAGCCAAAAACATTCAGTACTTC. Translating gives CASSSTGTEAKNIQYF.